A single sample is the source of the 18 T cell receptor beta chains below, sequenced in a study of spatial heterogeneity in lung cancer. TCRdb reprocessed the 5' RACE reads via MiXCR and lists one record per CDR3 protein. The sample consists of some 23,000 distinct CDR3 sequences, 5% to 7.5% of them appearing once. The sample's time point: sample taken at primary tumor resection. No antigen has been identified for these receptors. The study, taken as a whole, reports: It was found that expanded intratumoral alpha and beta TCR counts tracked tumor mutation counts.

This material consisted of lung tumor tissue, taken at surgery. The receptors originated from a male donor with early-stage non-small cell lung cancer.

This clonotype is labeled medium-sized. V is TRBV10-3 and J is TRBJ2-5; D is uncertain. The V end was cut by 6 bases, the J end by 2 bases, with 13 bases between. The germline V gene has CDR1 ENHRY and CDR2 SYGVKD. The CDR3 sequence is 14 residues long. CDR3 in amino acids: CAISTYLSQETQYF. The CDR3, as DNA: TGTGCCATCAGCACCTACCTCAGTCAAGAGACCCAGTACTTC.

This clonotype was picked up a small number of times. The rearrangement links TRBV28 to TRBJ2-4, with 8 bases matching TRBD1. The CDR3 has 14 amino acids. CDR1 and CDR2 (germline): MDHEN, SYDVKM. J was trimmed by 13 bases and V by 5 bases; bases with no gene match: 13. Written as DNA, the CDR3 is TGTGCCAGCAGTCTCCTCGACAGGGGCCTTTGGCAGTACTTC. It specifies CASSLLDRGLWQYF.

The sample holds many counts of this clonotype. The V and J genes are TRBV5-1 and TRBJ2-6; D remains unclear. The CDR3 sequence is 15 residues long. Germline-derived CDR1 and CDR2 are SGHRS and YFSETQ. With 0 bases removed from V and 2 bases from J, the gap between germline ends came to 6 bases. CDR3 sequence: CASSLEGTGANVLTF. The CDR3 nucleotides read TGCGCCAGCAGCTTGGAAGGGACTGGGGCCAACGTCCTGACTTTC.

This clonotype was seen a handful of times. The J gene is TRBJ2-7, the V gene TRBV5-1; D possibly corresponds to TRBD1 (6 bases). The germline V gene encodes CDR1 SGHRS and CDR2 YFSETQ. The CDR3 is 14 residues long. V lost 0 bases, J lost 5 bases, and 12 bases lay in between. The CDR3 sequence is CASSLAAGVNEQYF. The DNA of the CDR3 is TGCGCCAGCAGCTTGGCGGCAGGGGTCAACGAGCAGTACTTC.

The rearrangement joins TRBV5-6 to TRBJ2-7, with 8 bases matching TRBD1. CDR1 is SGHDT and CDR2 is YYEEEE in the germline V gene. The trim removed 4 bases at V and 5 bases at J, leaving 8 bases unmatched. The CDR3 sequence is 14 residues long. The CDR3 DNA reads as TGTGCCAGCAGCCCCGGACAGGGTGGTAACGAGCAGTACTTC. Its translation is CASSPGQGGNEQYF.

This clonotype was recorded at least ten times. The chain employs TRBV12-3 or TRBV12-4 and TRBJ2-3; D perhaps matches TRBD2 (7 bases). This CDR3 comprises 15 residues. Deletions cut 8 bases from V and 3 bases from J, with 18 bases between. The DNA for the CDR3 is TGTGCCAGCGGCCGTGGGGGGGCGATGACAGATACGCAGTATTTT. As protein: CASGRGGAMTDTQYF.

This clonotype occurred many times. The rearrangement uses TRBV10-3 and TRBJ1-1; the D is unclear. V dropped 5 bases and J dropped 1 base, with 14 bases sitting between them. The germline gives CDR1 ENHRY, CDR2 SYGVKD. This CDR3 has 15 residues. This chain's CDR3 is CAISFSRDANTEAFF. The CDR3 DNA reads TGTGCCATCAGTTTCTCTCGGGATGCGAACACTGAAGCTTTCTTT.

This clonotype was seen repeatedly, ten times or more. The rearrangement joins TRBV7-2 to TRBJ1-5; 8 bases match TRBD1. Germline values: CDR1 SGHTA, CDR2 FQGNSA. Trimming cost V 5 bases and J 5 bases; bases outside gene matches: 11. This CDR3 is 16 amino acids long. CDR3 in amino acids: CASSTTGTGLYQPQHF. Written as DNA, the CDR3 is TGTGCCAGCAGCACAACTGGGACAGGCCTCTATCAGCCCCAGCATTTT.

The chain recombines TRBV7-2 with TRBJ1-2; no clear D. Trimming left V 6 bases short and J 4 bases short, with 12 bases between. The CDR3 is 13 residues long. Germline V lookup: CDR1 SGHTA, CDR2 FQGNSA. This CDR3 is CASSPEVSYGYTF. In nucleotides, the CDR3 is TGTGCCAGCAGTCCCGAAGTATCCTATGGCTACACCTTC.

This chain links TRBV11-3 with TRBJ1-1, with 9 bases matching TRBD1. The J segment lost 6 bases and the V segment lost 5 bases, leaving 7 bases of the junction unmatched. The V gene's germline CDR1 is SGHNT and CDR2 YENEEA. The CDR3 contains 14 residues. In nucleotides, the CDR3 is TGTGCCAGCAGCCCCTCCCGGGACAGGGCTGAAGCTTTCTTT. Amino acid sequence: CASSPSRDRAEAFF.

In this sample, this clonotype turned up many times. One end of the junction varies from germline; a read error may be responsible. This chain connects TRBV5-1 to TRBJ1-1; D ambiguous. Germline V lookup: CDR1 SGHRS, CDR2 YFSETQ. This CDR3 region has 14 residues. The CDR3 bases are TGCGCCAGCAGCCATACGCCGTCGTACCCTGAGGCTTTCTTT. This codes for CASSHTPSYPEAFF. Using reference TRBV5-1 and TRBJ1-1 for the parts outside the CDR3, the full variable domain is KAGVTQTPRYLIKTRGQQVTLSCSPISGHRSVSWYQQTPGQGLQFLFEYFSETQRNKGNFPGRFSGRQFSNSRSEMNVSTLELGDSALYLCASSHTPSYPEAFFGQGTRLTVV.

Only one count was recorded for this clonotype. V usage is TRBV29-1 and J usage is TRBJ2-7; D gene unclear. From germline, CDR1 is SQVTM and CDR2 ANQGSEA. The CDR3 is 13 amino acids. Trimming took 6 bases from V and 1 from J, leaving 13 bases between them. CDR3 protein: CSVTSPVSYEQYF. CDR3 DNA: TGCAGCGTGACTTCCCCCGTATCCTACGAGCAGTACTTC.

This clonotype occurred a few times. The chain joins TRBV12-3 or TRBV12-4 to TRBJ2-3; D is undetermined. The CDR3 is 16 amino acids. The V gene lost 7 bases and the J gene lost 2 bases, with 19 bases spanning the gap. Here the CDR3 DNA reads TGTGCCAGCAATCTTTGGGATGGCGGATACACAGATACGCAGTATTTT. Its translation: CASNLWDGGYTDTQYF.

Worth noting for this clonotype: This clone may be a read error of a much larger clone one base away. The chain employs TRBV7-2 and TRBJ1-3; D is undetermined. This CDR3 has 13 residues. Germline CDR1 SGHTA, CDR2 FQGNSA. CDR3: CAGRIASGNTIYF. The CDR3 DNA is TGTGCCGGCAGAATCGCCTCTGGAAACACCATATATTTT.

This clonotype was picked up many times. The chain joins TRBV5-1 to TRBJ2-3; no reliable D call. CDR3 size: 12 residues. Trimming left V 4 bases short and J 2 bases short, with 5 bases between. Germline CDR1 is SGHRS and CDR2 is YFSETQ. CDR3 DNA: TGCGCCAGCAGCATACTCACAGATACGCAGTATTTT. This gives the protein CASSILTDTQYF.

A few counts support this clonotype. This chain joins TRBV7-3 and TRBJ2-5, with TRBD2 matching over 8 bases. Per the germline V gene, CDR1 is SGHTA and CDR2 is FQGTGA. V lost 6 bases and J lost 7; bases outside the gene matches: 19. The CDR3 loop spans 17 amino acids. The CDR3: CASSIQNTGTRKGTQYF. The CDR3 nucleotides are TGTGCCAGCAGTATACAAAACACCGGGACTAGAAAAGGGACCCAGTACTTC.

This clonotype was picked up many times. The chain carries TRBV2 and TRBJ1-6; 9 nucleotides match TRBD1. The CDR3 spans 16 residues. CDR1 SNHLY and CDR2 FYNNEI come from the germline V gene. The J segment lost 11 bases and the V segment lost 5 bases, leaving 13 bases of the junction unmatched. CDR3 in DNA: TGTGCCAGCAGTAGATTCACCGGGACAGGGTCAACACCCCTCCACTTT. Translating it yields CASSRFTGTGSTPLHF.

In its sample, this clonotype was seen many times. A read error may produce the germline difference seen at one junction end. The V gene is TRBV7-9, the J gene TRBJ2-7, with 7 bases lining up with TRBD1. Germline V CDR1 and CDR2: SEHNR, FQNEAQ (reference sequence). The CDR3 has 10 residues. CDR3 in amino acids: CATSTGSLGF. The CDR3 DNA is TGTGCCACCTCGACAGGGAGTCTCGGATTC.